This note documents a single T cell receptor (beta chain) sequence. This entry is derived from a study of technical replicates of blood from a few donors. J lost 5 bases, V lost 5 bases, and 4 bases had no gene match. CDR3 length: 13 amino acids. Germline-derived CDR1 and CDR2 are SGHNT and YYREEE (reference sequence). Data came from immunoSEQ multiplex PCR; TCRdb stores just in-frame clones and leaves some out. The sample lists roughly 68,000 clones; 92% were seen once. The sequence came from a human donor in good health. This chain connects TRBV5-4 to TRBJ2-1, with 7 nucleotides matching TRBD2. Material for sequencing was T cells isolated from PBMCs. The CDR3 loop reads CASSGLGHNEQFF. The CDR3 coding sequence is TGTGCCAGCAGTGGACTAGGACACAATGAGCAGTTCTTC.